The 13 T cell receptor beta chains below come from one sample, sequenced in a study of breast tumors, draining lymph nodes, adjacent tissues. TCRdb re-called the multiplex PCR reads through MiXCR, storing one row per CDR3 protein. The profile shows about 230,000 distinct CDR3 sequences, approximately 29% of them singletons. Samples came from axillary lymph nodes draining the breast cancer. Sequenced: axillary lymph node tissue. The receptors originated from a female donor with breast cancer. Some clones in this sample may be carry-over from other donors' samples.

Ten or more counts support this clonotype. The chain combines TRBV6-5 with TRBJ1-2; D not resolved. The CDR3 totals 15 residues. Germline V gene data show CDR1 as MNHEY and CDR2 as SVGAGI. Trimming cost V 6 bases and J 6 bases, with 20 bases left between them. The CDR3 loop is CASRTRGPRANGYTF. The CDR3 nucleotides read TGTGCCAGCAGAACCCGCGGACCAAGGGCCAATGGCTACACCTTC.

A note on this clonotype: A read error is likely, as this CDR3 ends without the conserved phenylalanine or tryptophan. The chain carries TRBV29-1 and TRBJ2-1; D is uncertain. V lost 2 bases to trimming and J lost 8 bases, with 7 bases between them. Germline V gene sequence: CDR1 SQVTM, CDR2 ANQGSEA. There are 11 residues in the CDR3. The CDR3: CSVETVYEQFP. DNA of the CDR3: TGCAGCGTTGAAACCGTATATGAGCAGTTCCCC.

This clonotype was detected ten times or more. The CDR3 here is CASSLQGSSYNSPLHF. The CDR3 bases are TGCGCCAGCAGCCTACAGGGAAGCTCCTATAATTCACCCCTCCACTTT. The chain uses TRBV4-1 and TRBJ1-6, with a tentative D call TRBD1 (6 bases). V was shortened by 4 bases and J by 0 bases, with 10 bases between the two germline ends. Germline values: CDR1 MGHRA, CDR2 YSYEKL. The CDR3 is made up of 16 amino acids.

On this clonotype: This may be a read error, as it is one base from a much larger clone. This chain joins TRBV20-1 and TRBJ2-5; perhaps TRBD2 as D (5 bases). Germline V gives CDR1 DFQATT, CDR2 SNEGSKA (reference sequence). The length of the CDR3 is 13 residues. In DNA form, the CDR3 reads TGCGGTGCTAGAGATGACTATCAAGAGACCCAGTACTTC. This translates into CGARDDYQETQYF.

This clonotype was found many times. This rearrangement joins TRBV6-1 to TRBJ2-6, with 9 bases matching TRBD1. The CDR3 loop spans 15 amino acids. V dropped 6 bases and J dropped 1; count of bases not matched to a gene: 1. From germline, CDR1 is MNHNS and CDR2 SASEGT. The CDR3 DNA reads TGTGCCAGCAGGACAGGGGGGTCTGGGGCCAACGTCCTGACTTTC. Translation: CASRTGGSGANVLTF.

This clonotype was recorded at least ten times. This chain uses TRBV11-3 with TRBJ2-1, with 9 bases matching TRBD2. Germline V gene data show CDR1 as SGHNT and CDR2 as YENEEA. V lost 5 bases and J lost 9; bases outside the gene matches: 11. The CDR3 extends over 15 amino acids. CDR3 loop: CASSQTGLAGSEQFF. The CDR3 coding sequence is TGTGCCAGCAGCCAGACGGGACTAGCAGGGTCTGAGCAGTTCTTC.

At least ten counts were recorded for this clonotype. This chain uses TRBV12-3 or TRBV12-4 with TRBJ2-7; 15 bases align to TRBD2. CDR3 length: 16 amino acids. V was clipped by 4 bases and J by 3 bases; unmatched bases: 4. The CDR3 here is CASSSGLAGGGYEQYF. CDR3 coding DNA: TGTGCCAGCAGTTCGGGACTAGCGGGAGGAGGCTACGAGCAGTACTTC.

This clonotype was observed at least ten times. The V and J genes are TRBV11-2 and TRBJ2-2, with 7 bases that match TRBD2. Germline CDR1 SGHAT, CDR2 FQNNGV. The CDR3 has 15 amino acids. V was clipped by 1 base and J by 6 bases; unmatched bases: 5. CDR3 in amino acids: CASSLAGGGAGELFF. CDR3 nucleotides: TGTGCCAGCAGCTTAGCGGGAGGAGGTGCCGGGGAGCTGTTTTTT.

This sequence joins TRBV7-3 and TRBJ1-2; a weak D match, TRBD1 (6 bases). The CDR3 spans 13 residues. The germline gives CDR1 SGHTA, CDR2 FQGTGA. With 4 bases removed from V and 8 bases from J, the gap between germline ends came to 14 bases. The CDR3 spells CASSSQQGSGYTF. CDR3 in DNA: TGTGCCAGCAGCTCCCAACAGGGAAGCGGCTACACCTTC.

Many counts were recorded for this clonotype. This chain uses TRBV2 with TRBJ1-5; 7 bases map to TRBD1. The CDR3 length is 15 residues. Per germline, CDR1 SNHLY and CDR2 FYNNEI. V gave up 3 bases and J gave up 4 bases; unmatched junction bases: 6. The CDR3 loop is CASSDYRGRNQPQHF. The CDR3 DNA follows: TGTGCCAGCAGTGACTACAGGGGTCGTAATCAGCCCCAGCATTTT. The entire variable domain, with the rest obtained from reference TRBV2 and TRBJ1-5, is as follows: EPEVTQTPSHQVTQMGQEVILRCVPISNHLYFYWYRQILGQKVEFLVSFYNNEISEKSEIFDDQFSVERPDGSNFTLKIRSTKLEDSAMYFCASSDYRGRNQPQHFGDGTRLSIL.

This clonotype was detected ten times or more. The CDR3 loop is CASSYSGQSTDTQYF. CDR3 DNA: TGTGCCAGCTCCTATAGCGGACAAAGCACAGATACGCAGTATTTT. The chain has TRBV2 and TRBJ2-3; weak D call: TRBD2 (6 bases). Looked up from germline, CDR1 is SNHLY and CDR2 is FYNNEI. The V end was cut by 8 bases, the J end by 0 bases, with 15 bases between. The CDR3 consists of 15 residues.

With respect to this clonotype: The conserved closing phenylalanine or tryptophan is absent in this CDR3, likely reflecting a read error. The rearrangement joins TRBV6-4 to TRBJ1-2; D is ambiguous. This CDR3 contains 14 residues. Trimming stripped 6 bases from V and 4 bases from J, with 15 bases between. Germline assignment: CDR1 MRHNA and CDR2 SNTAGT. The CDR3 DNA sequence: TGTGCCAGCAGGGAGCCTGGCCTTACCTATGGCTACACCCTC. Translated: CASREPGLTYGYTL.

There are a few counts of this clonotype. J is TRBJ1-1 and V is TRBV7-2; the D gene is possibly TRBD1 (5 bases). V was trimmed by 11 bases and J by 0 bases, leaving 13 bases between them. The CDR3 is 13 residues long. CDR1 SGHTA and CDR2 FQGNSA come from the germline V gene. The CDR3 reads CAPLAGLNTEAFF. DNA for the CDR3: TGTGCCCCACTAGCAGGGCTGAACACTGAAGCTTTCTTT.